This TCR beta chain emerged from a study of cytomegalovirus exposure and HLA in healthy donors. About this clone itself: The antigen is not known. This sample includes further DNA sequences coding for the same CDR3.

Germline lookup yields CDR1 SGHTA and CDR2 FQGNSA. This CDR3 is built from 16 residues. V gave up 1 base and J gave up 1 base; unmatched junction bases: 2. Amplification used 60 Vbeta primers and 13 Jbeta primers. Profiled with immunoSEQ multiplex PCR; TCRdb holds only in-frame clones, not every one. The data show 150,000 to 200,000 clones, over 75% seen once. General study results and limits: Earlier analysis yielded a pattern in which most TCR beta V segments were productive about 87% or about 30% of the time.

Sequenced sample: PBMCs. The chain links TRBV7-2 to TRBJ2-3, with 10 bases aligning to TRBD2. This receptor was obtained from a young man in good health and CMV-seronegative. The CDR3 region has the DNA TGTGCCAGCAGCTTAGGAGCGGGGGGGCGCACAGATACGCAGTATTTT. This codes for CASSLGAGGRTDTQYF.